This TCR beta chain comes out of a study of blood T cell repertoires in COVID-19. As for the study in general: In each case, the material was cDNA or gDNA derived from T cells, B-cell-depleted T cells, or PBMCs.

This CDR3 has 15 residues. With 8 bases removed from V and 4 bases from J, the gap between germline ends came to 18 bases. Germline loops: CDR1 MNHEY, CDR2 SVGAGI. Measured with immunoSEQ multiplex PCR; TCRdb has only the in-frame clones, and not every one. This table holds 60,000 to 75,000 clones, around 79% found once. This receptor was identified in a man in his sixties with active or convalescent COVID-19. Sequencing was done on a sample of peripheral blood. The genes are TRBV6-5 and TRBJ1-5; possible D gene TRBD1, 6 bases. The CDR3: CASSLWAGANQPQHF. CDR3 DNA: TGTGCCAGCTCGTTATGGGCAGGGGCAAATCAGCCCCAGCATTTT.